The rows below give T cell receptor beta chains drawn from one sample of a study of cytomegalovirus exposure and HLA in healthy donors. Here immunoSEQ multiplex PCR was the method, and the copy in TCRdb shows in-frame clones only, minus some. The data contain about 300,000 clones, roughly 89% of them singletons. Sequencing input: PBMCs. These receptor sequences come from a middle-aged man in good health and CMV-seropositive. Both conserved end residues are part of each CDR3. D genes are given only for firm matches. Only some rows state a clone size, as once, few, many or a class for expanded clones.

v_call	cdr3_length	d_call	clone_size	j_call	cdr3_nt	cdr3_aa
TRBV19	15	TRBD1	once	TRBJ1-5	TGTGCCAGTAGTATGACAGGGGTTGGCAATCAGCCCCAGCATTTT	CASSMTGVGNQPQHF
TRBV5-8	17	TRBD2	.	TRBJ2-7	TGTGCCAGCAGCTTGTTCCCTGTGGGACTAGCCCCCTACGAGCAGTACTTC	CASSLFPVGLAPYEQYF
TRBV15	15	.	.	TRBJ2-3	TGTGCCACCAGAGGGGGGGCGGGAAGCACAGATACGCAGTATTTT	CATRGGAGSTDTQYF
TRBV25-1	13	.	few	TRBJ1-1	TGTGCCAGCAGTGTTACAGCGGGGACTGAAGCTTTCTTT	CASSVTAGTEAFF
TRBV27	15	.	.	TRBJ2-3	TGTGCCAGCAGTTTAAGCAGGGCAGGCACAGATACGCAGTATTTT	CASSLSRAGTDTQYF
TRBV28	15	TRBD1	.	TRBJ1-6	TGTGCCAGCAGTTTGTTGGGACAGTATAATTCACCCCTCCACTTT	CASSLLGQYNSPLHF
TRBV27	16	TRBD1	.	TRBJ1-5	TGTGCCAGCACCCCGACAGGGGCGCAGAGCAATCAGCCCCAGCATTTT	CASTPTGAQSNQPQHF
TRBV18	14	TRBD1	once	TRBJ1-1	TGTGCCAGCTCACTGCAGGGGGCGGGGACTGAAGCTTTCTTT	CASSLQGAGTEAFF
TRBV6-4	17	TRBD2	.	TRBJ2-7	TGTGCCAGCAGTGACGGGACTAGCGGGAGGCGGTGCTACGAGCAGTACTTC	CASSDGTSGRRCYEQYF
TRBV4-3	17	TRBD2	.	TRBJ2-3	TGCGCCAGCAGCCAAGATAGGGCGGGGACTATCACAGATACGCAGTATTTT	CASSQDRAGTITDTQYF
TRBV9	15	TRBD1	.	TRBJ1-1	TGTGCCAGCAGCCCACGGGACAGCCTAAACACTGAAGCTTTCTTT	CASSPRDSLNTEAFF
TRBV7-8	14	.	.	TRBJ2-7	TGTGCCAGCAGCCTTGGGGCGTCCTCCTACGAGCAGTACTTC	CASSLGASSYEQYF
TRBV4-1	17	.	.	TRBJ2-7	TGCGCCAGCAGCCAGGGTGACAGGTCCGAAAGCTCCTACGAGCAGTACTTC	CASSQGDRSESSYEQYF
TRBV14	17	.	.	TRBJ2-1	TGTGCCAGCAGCCCCGTGTCTGGGGGGTTAAGTTACAATGAGCAGTTCTTC	CASSPVSGGLSYNEQFF
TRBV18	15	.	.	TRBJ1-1	TGTGCCAGCTCACCAACAGTTAACAGGGAGACTGAAGCTTTCTTT	CASSPTVNRETEAFF
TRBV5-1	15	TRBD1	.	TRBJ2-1	TGCGCCAGCAGCGGCCGGGACAGGGGGGACAATGAGCAGTTCTTC	CASSGRDRGDNEQFF
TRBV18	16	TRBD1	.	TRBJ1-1	TGTGCCAGTTTAACCGGGACAGGGGGGTTGAACACTGAAGCTTTCTTT	CASLTGTGGLNTEAFF
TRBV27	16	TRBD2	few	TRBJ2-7	TGTGCCAGCAGCACGCACGGGGCGGGAGGGCCCTACGAGCAGTACTTC	CASSTHGAGGPYEQYF
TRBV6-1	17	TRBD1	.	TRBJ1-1	TGTGCCAGCAGTGAAGCGCTTCGGACAGGGGGGGACACTGAAGCTTTCTTT	CASSEALRTGGDTEAFF
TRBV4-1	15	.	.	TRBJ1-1	TGCGCCAGCAGCCAACTGACAGGAGGAAACACTGAAGCTTTCTTT	CASSQLTGGNTEAFF
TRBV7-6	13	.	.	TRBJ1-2	TGTGCCAGCAGCCCCAACGGGGGGCTTGGCTACACCTTC	CASSPNGGLGYTF
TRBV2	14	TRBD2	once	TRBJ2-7	TGTGCCAGCAGCGGACTAGCGGGAGTCTACGAGCAGTACTTC	CASSGLAGVYEQYF
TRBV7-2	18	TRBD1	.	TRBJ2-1	TGTGCCAGCAGCTTAGAGGGGACAGGGTCGCCCTCCTACAATGAGCAGTTCTTC	CASSLEGTGSPSYNEQFF
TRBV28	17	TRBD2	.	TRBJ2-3	TGTGCCAGCAGTCCCGGACTAGCGGGAGGTGTAACAGATACGCAGTATTTT	CASSPGLAGGVTDTQYF
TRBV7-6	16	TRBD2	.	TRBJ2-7	TGTGCCAGCAGCTTGGGACTAGCGGGAGGGTGGTACGAGCAGTACTTC	CASSLGLAGGWYEQYF
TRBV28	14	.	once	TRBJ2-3	TGTGCCAGCAGTACCCGGGACAACACAGATACGCAGTATTTT	CASSTRDNTDTQYF
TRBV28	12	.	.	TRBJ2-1	TGTGCCAGCAGTTTACGTGAGGAAGAGCAGTTCTTC	CASSLREEEQFF
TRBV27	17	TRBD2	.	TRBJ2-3	TGTGCCAGCAGCCCATTCGGACTAGCGGCTGGTATAGATACGCAGTATTTT	CASSPFGLAAGIDTQYF